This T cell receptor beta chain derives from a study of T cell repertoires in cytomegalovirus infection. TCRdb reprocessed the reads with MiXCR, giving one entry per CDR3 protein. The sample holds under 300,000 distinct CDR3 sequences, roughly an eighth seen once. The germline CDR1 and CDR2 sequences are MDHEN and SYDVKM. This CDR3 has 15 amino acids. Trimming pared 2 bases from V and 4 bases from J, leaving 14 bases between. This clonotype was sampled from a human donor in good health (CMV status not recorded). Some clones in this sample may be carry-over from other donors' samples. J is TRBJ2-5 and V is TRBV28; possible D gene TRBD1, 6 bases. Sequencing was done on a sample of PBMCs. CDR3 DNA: TGTGCCAGCAGTTTACCTACAGGGATGGGAGAGACCCAGTACTTC. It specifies CASSLPTGMGETQYF.